These 13 T cell receptor beta chains share one sample of origin, sequenced in a study of Ad26.COV2.S vaccination and SARS-CoV-2 variants. The treatment: roughly 20 received Ad26.COV2.S at low or high dose, single or two shots; 5 received placebo; per-sample allocation not given. Sampling was done on day 63 after the first vaccine or placebo injection. Clones were read by immunoSEQ multiplex PCR, and TCRdb kept only the in-frame ones, dropping some. The sample shows more than 400,000 clones, less than 95% of them seen only once. Sequenced here: peripheral blood, sampled in a trial of Ad26.COV2.S vaccine versus placebo. The receptors come from a person between 18 and 65 years old who received the Ad26.COV2.S COVID-19 vaccine or a placebo.

The chain employs TRBV18 and TRBJ2-3, with 7 bases aligning to TRBD2. The V and J ends lost 3 bases and 6 bases, in that order; junction bases with no gene match: 9. This CDR3 spans 15 amino acids. Germline values: CDR1 KGHSH, CDR2 LQKENI. The DNA for the CDR3 is TGTGCCAGCTCACCGGGGACTACCTATCCGGATACGCAGTATTTT. It is translated as CASSPGTTYPDTQYF. Full variable domain (remainder filled in from reference TRBV18 and TRBJ2-3): NAGVMQNPRHLVRRRGQEARLRCSPMKGHSHVYWYRQLPEEGLKFMVYLQKENIIDESGMPKERFSAEFPKEGPSILRIQQVVRGDSAAYFCASSPGTTYPDTQYFGPGTRLTVL.

As DNA, the CDR3 is TGTGCCAGCAGTGAAGGGGCTAGCATCCGGTTCTTC. Its translation is CASSEGASIRFF. The J gene is TRBJ2-1, the V gene TRBV6-1; possibly TRBD2 for D (5 bases). Germline CDR1 MNHNS, CDR2 SASEGT. The CDR3 has 12 amino acids. V lost 1 base and J 15 bases, leaving 13 bases between the germline ends.

The rearrangement joins TRBV2 to TRBJ1-1; 8 bases map to TRBD1. Germline V gene sequence: CDR1 SNHLY, CDR2 FYNNEI. The CDR3 is 16 amino acids. V dropped 6 bases and J dropped 0; count of bases not matched to a gene: 9. The chain's CDR3 is CASSRGQGNLNTEAFF. The CDR3 nucleotides read TGTGCCAGCAGCCGAGGACAGGGAAACTTGAACACTGAAGCTTTCTTT.

This clone was observed a handful of times. This sequence joins TRBV7-9 and TRBJ1-2; D is unclear. Germline loops: CDR1 SEHNR, CDR2 FQNEAQ (reference sequence). This CDR3 comprises 13 residues. V lost 1 base, J lost 6 bases, and 9 bases lay in between. CDR3 sequence (DNA): TGTGCCAGCAGCTTAGATTTAAGGGATGGCTACACCTTC. Translation gives CASSLDLRDGYTF.

The V and J genes are TRBV27 and TRBJ2-7; D might be TRBD1 (6 bases). The CDR3 has 15 amino acids. V was cut by 0 bases and J by 2 bases, with 11 bases left in between. Germline-derived CDR1 and CDR2 are MNHEY and SMNVEV (reference sequence). The CDR3 DNA reads as TGTGCCAGCAGTTTATCGTGGGGGCGCCCCTACGAGCAGTACTTC. It codes for CASSLSWGRPYEQYF.

The CDR3 DNA follows: TGCGCCAGCAGCTTGGTGGGGGAAAATTCACCCCTCCACTTT. This translates into CASSLVGENSPLHF. The chain couples TRBV5-1 to TRBJ1-6, with D tentatively TRBD1 (5 bases). This CDR3 has 14 residues. The germline V and J ends were trimmed by 0 bases and 7 bases, with 8 bases remaining between them. CDR1 and CDR2 (germline): SGHRS, YFSETQ.

The rearrangement links TRBV30 to TRBJ2-3, with a possible D match to TRBD2 (5 bases). The CDR3 contains 14 residues. The V and J ends lost 4 bases and 3 bases respectively, with 14 bases between them. Germline assignment: CDR1 GTSNPN and CDR2 SVGIG (reference sequence). CDR3 DNA: TGTGCCTGGAACCTCGCCCGAGGGACAGATACGCAGTATTTT. It is translated as CAWNLARGTDTQYF.

The chain carries TRBV7-8 and TRBJ1-1; unclear D gene. The ends were cut back, 4 bases at V and 8 bases at J, with 14 bases in the middle. CDR1 and CDR2 from the germline V gene are SGHVS and FQNEAQ. This CDR3 spans 13 amino acids. For the CDR3, the DNA is TGTGCCAGCAGCTCAGCGTCCGGGTCCGAAGCTTTCTTT. It yields the protein CASSSASGSEAFF.

As regards this clone: Other DNA sequences within the sample encode an identical CDR3. The chain couples TRBV3-1 (or the pseudogene TRBV3-2) to TRBJ2-3; no clear D. V lost 0 bases and J 2 bases, leaving 9 bases between the germline ends. The CDR3 runs to 15 residues. Germline V gives CDR1 LGHDT, CDR2 YNNKEL (reference sequence). The CDR3 is CASSQEARSTDTQYF. CDR3 nucleotide sequence: TGTGCCAGCAGCCAAGAGGCCAGGTCCACAGATACGCAGTATTTT.

This sequence joins TRBV28 and TRBJ2-7; tentative D call: TRBD2 (5 bases). This CDR3 has 16 amino acids. The germline V and J ends were trimmed by 6 bases and 0 bases, with 18 bases remaining between them. The germline CDR1 and CDR2 sequences are MDHEN and SYDVKM. The CDR3 region has the DNA TGTGCCAGCAGCTCCTGGACTTCGAGTAGCTCCTACGAGCAGTACTTC. This gives the protein CASSSWTSSSSYEQYF.

J is TRBJ2-5 and V is TRBV2; perhaps D is TRBD1 or TRBD2 (5 bases each). CDR1 SNHLY and CDR2 FYNNEI come from the germline V gene. V was cut by 6 bases and J by 2 bases, with 13 bases left in between. The CDR3 totals 14 residues. DNA for the CDR3: TGTGCCAGCAGCCCGGGACGGACTCAAGAGACCCAGTACTTC. Its protein product is CASSPGRTQETQYF. Together with reference TRBV2 and TRBJ2-5, the CDR3 gives the full variable domain: EPEVTQTPSHQVTQMGQEVILRCVPISNHLYFYWYRQILGQKVEFLVSFYNNEISEKSEIFDDQFSVERPDGSNFTLKIRSTKLEDSAMYFCASSPGRTQETQYFGPGTRLLVL.

The rearrangement uses TRBV27 and TRBJ1-3; 8 bases line up with TRBD1. J lost 0 bases, V lost 3 bases, and 7 bases had no gene match. Germline CDR1 reads MNHEY; CDR2 reads SMNVEV (reference sequence). The CDR3 length is 17 residues. The chain's CDR3 is CASSFRDRFFSGNTIYF. In DNA, the CDR3 is TGTGCCAGCAGTTTCCGGGACAGGTTTTTCTCTGGAAACACCATATATTTT.

The rearrangement joins TRBV5-4 to TRBJ2-2; 10 nucleotides match TRBD1. Germline CDR1 and CDR2: SGHNT and YYREEE (reference sequence). Unmatched junction bases numbered 11, after V lost 1 base and J lost 5 bases. The CDR3 is 18 residues long. The CDR3 bases are TGTGCCAGCAGCTTGCCCCGGACAGGGGGTGCGAGGACCGGGGAGCTGTTTTTT. Translated, it gives CASSLPRTGGARTGELFF.